This T cell receptor beta chain was profiled in a study of blood T cells in healthy people across ages. Then a second PCR, running roughly 7 to 11 cycles, was carried out with a sample-barcoded 5' primer and a J-beta primer mix. TCRdb called the 5' RACE reads again in MiXCR, with one record for every CDR3 protein. Of roughly 1,000,000 distinct CDR3 sequences listed, about 23% are singletons. The ends were cut back, 4 bases at V and 0 bases at J, with 10 bases in the middle. Germline CDR1 MNHNY, CDR2 SVGAGI (reference sequence). The CDR3 is 14 residues long. This sample was shared with a second study, whose subject was T cells of mothers and their children. That report adds: Each child contributed millions of TCR beta CDR3 reads, while each mother contributed over 8 million.

The sequencing input was blood. This chain links TRBV6-6 with TRBJ2-7, with D unclear. This TCR derives from a girl aged 2 to 9 in good health. CDR3 DNA: TGTGCCAGCAGTTGGAGCCACAGCTCCTACGAGCAGTACTTC. Protein sequence: CASSWSHSSYEQYF.